Below, one TCR beta chain is given with its context. This sample was included in a study of blood T cell repertoires in COVID-19. At the level of the study: Sample material is recorded as cDNA or gDNA derived from T cells, B-cell-depleted T cells, or PBMCs.

As originally analysed: The authors estimated nucleated cell counts from reference gene primer amplification. Sequenced by immunoSEQ multiplex PCR; TCRdb stores in-frame clones only, minus some. Clone size and the V and J calls come from that table; the DNA yielded D and trimming. The sample holds about 73,000 clones, 75% to 95% seen once. The CDR3 length is 15 residues. Trimming removed 0 bases from V and 5 bases from J, with 13 bases in between. Germline V gene sequence: CDR1 LGHNA, CDR2 YSLEER. Input material: peripheral blood. The chain employs TRBV4-3 and TRBJ1-1, with D possibly matching TRBD1 (5 bases). The TCR originated in a woman aged 18-29 years with acute or convalescent COVID-19. CDR3 sequence (DNA): TGCGCCAGCAGCCAAGATCGGGGGTATACTACTGAAGCTTTCTTT. The encoded protein is CASSQDRGYTTEAFF.